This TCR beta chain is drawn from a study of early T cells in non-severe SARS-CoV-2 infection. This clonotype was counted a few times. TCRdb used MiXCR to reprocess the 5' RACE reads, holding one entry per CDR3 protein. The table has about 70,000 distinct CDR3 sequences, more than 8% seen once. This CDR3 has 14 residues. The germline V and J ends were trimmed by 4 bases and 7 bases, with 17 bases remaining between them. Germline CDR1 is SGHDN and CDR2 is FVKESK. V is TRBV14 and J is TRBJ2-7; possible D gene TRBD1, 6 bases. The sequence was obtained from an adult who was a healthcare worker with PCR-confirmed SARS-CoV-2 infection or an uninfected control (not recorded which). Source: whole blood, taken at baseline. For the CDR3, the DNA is TGTGCCAGCAGCCGACTTAGGGCGGACAGTGAGCAGTACTTC. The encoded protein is CASSRLRADSEQYF. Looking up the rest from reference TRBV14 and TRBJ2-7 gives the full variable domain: EAGVTQFPSHSVIEKGQTVTLRCDPISGHDNLYWYRRVMGKEIKFLLHFVKESKQDESGMPNNRFLAERTGGTYSTLKVQPAELEDSGVYFCASSRLRADSEQYFGPGTRLTVT.